These T cell receptor beta chains were read from a single sample in a study of blood T cell repertoires in COVID-19. Some clones are missing from TCRdb's copy, which holds only in-frame ones; the method was immunoSEQ multiplex PCR. The sample includes roughly 380,000 clones, about 90% of them seen just once. What was sequenced was PBMCs or T cells enriched from blood (not recorded which). Source of these receptors: a young woman who had recovered from COVID-19. CDR3s include the opening cysteine and the closing phenylalanine or tryptophan. A D gene is named only where the DNA matches it firmly. A clone size is listed for some rows: how often the clone was seen (once, few, many), or a class if it is expanded.

j_call	clone_size	d_call	v_call	cdr3_nt	cdr3_aa
TRBJ2-1	.	TRBD2	TRBV29-1	TGCAGCGGAGGTCCTAGCGGGGGGGCGGGTTCCTACAATGAGCAGTTCTTC	CSGGPSGGAGSYNEQFF
TRBJ1-1	.	TRBD1	TRBV19	TGTGCCAGTAGCCGCGCGACAGGGGCTGAAGCTTTCTTT	CASSRATGAEAFF
TRBJ1-5	once	TRBD1	TRBV30	TGTGCCTGGAGCAAGGACAGGGGCGATCAGCCCCAGCATTTT	CAWSKDRGDQPQHF
TRBJ2-1	.	TRBD1	TRBV11-3	TGTGCCAGCGGGACAGGCGTTAACAATGAGCAGTTCTTC	CASGTGVNNEQFF
TRBJ2-7	few	TRBD2	TRBV3-1/TRBV3-2	TGTGCCAGCAGCCAAAGACTAGCTGACGAGCAGTACTTC	CASSQRLADEQYF
TRBJ2-3	.	TRBD2	TRBV15	TGTGCCACCAGCAGAGATCGGGGGGGGGCGCGGACAGATACGCAGTATTTT	CATSRDRGGARTDTQYF
TRBJ1-1	few	.	TRBV4-1	TGCGCCAGCAGCCAGAACTTAAGGGGTGGCACTGAAGCTTTCTTT	CASSQNLRGGTEAFF
TRBJ2-2	.	TRBD2	TRBV5-1	TGCGCCAGCAGACCGAGCGGGAGGGGCGGCACCGGGGAGCTGTTTTTT	CASRPSGRGGTGELFF
TRBJ1-3	.	.	TRBV18	TGTGCCAGCTCACCACCGGGGGGAATGGAAAACACCATATATTTT	CASSPPGGMENTIYF
TRBJ2-7	.	.	TRBV5-6	TGTGCCAGCAGCTCTACTAGTAGCTACGAGCAGTACTTC	CASSSTSSYEQYF